What follows describes a single T cell receptor beta chain. Its matching antigen is unknown. These data come from a study of T cell clusters in autoimmune cytopenias. Study information: The median distinct TRB clonotype count was a few thousand per sample, from a median approximately 52,000 reads.

TRB amplification used approximately 270 ng of peripheral blood genomic DNA. One tube held mixed TRB-A and TRB-B primer pools for touch-down PCR. For each CDR3 protein, TCRdb gives one entry from its re-call of the multiplex PCR reads, without DNA. The sample has about 5,000 distinct CDR3 sequences. The CDR3 is 13 residues long. Germline CDR1 and CDR2: MNHEY and SMNVEV (reference sequence). General study findings and limits: TRB repertoire shifts in secondary cytopenia and chronic lymphocytic leukemia mostly reflected lymphoma, not autoimmunity.

In addition, the sample was reused for a study of T cell repertoires in aging, cancer and after chemotherapy. According to that study: Clear clonal overlap appeared across healthy donor samples taken over several months to years. Median generation probability rose over the chemotherapy interval in each cancer cohort, suggesting rebound thymic output.

V and J are TRBV27 and TRBJ1-2; TCRdb gives TRBD1 as the D gene, but with no DNA this cannot be confirmed. This clonotype was obtained from a human donor in good health. The specimen sequenced was peripheral blood. CDR3 protein: CASRTTGGGGYTF.